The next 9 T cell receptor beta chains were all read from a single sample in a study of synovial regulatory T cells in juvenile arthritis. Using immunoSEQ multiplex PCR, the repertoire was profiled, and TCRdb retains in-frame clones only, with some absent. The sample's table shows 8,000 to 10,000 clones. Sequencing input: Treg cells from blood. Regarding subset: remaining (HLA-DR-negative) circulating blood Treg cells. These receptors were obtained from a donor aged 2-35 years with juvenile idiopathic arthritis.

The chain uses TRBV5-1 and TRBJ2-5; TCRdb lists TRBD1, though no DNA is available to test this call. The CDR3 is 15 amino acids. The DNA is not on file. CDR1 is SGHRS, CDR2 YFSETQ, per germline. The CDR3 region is CASSLSPPPGETQYF.

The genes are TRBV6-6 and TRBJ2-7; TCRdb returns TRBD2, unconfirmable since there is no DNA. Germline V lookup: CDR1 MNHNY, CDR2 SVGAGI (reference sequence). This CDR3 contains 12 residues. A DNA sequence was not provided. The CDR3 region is CASSPLGYEQYF.

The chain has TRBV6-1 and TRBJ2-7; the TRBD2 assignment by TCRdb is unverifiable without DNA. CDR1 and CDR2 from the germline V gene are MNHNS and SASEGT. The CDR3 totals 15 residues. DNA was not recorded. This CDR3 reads CASSFRQGRAYEQYF.

The CDR3 region is CAISESRGQGSSGYTF. The rearrangement joins TRBV10-3 to TRBJ1-2; TCRdb indicates TRBD1, and absent DNA this call remains unverified. This CDR3 region has 16 residues. No DNA sequence is on record. Germline values: CDR1 ENHRY, CDR2 SYGVKD.

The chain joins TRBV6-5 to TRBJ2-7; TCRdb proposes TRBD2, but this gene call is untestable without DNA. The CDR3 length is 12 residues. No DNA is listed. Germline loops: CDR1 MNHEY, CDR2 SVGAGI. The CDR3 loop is CASSHGFYEQYF.

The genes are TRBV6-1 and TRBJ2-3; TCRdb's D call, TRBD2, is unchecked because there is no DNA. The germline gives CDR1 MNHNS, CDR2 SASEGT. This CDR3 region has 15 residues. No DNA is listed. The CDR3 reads CASKGLALSTDTQYF.

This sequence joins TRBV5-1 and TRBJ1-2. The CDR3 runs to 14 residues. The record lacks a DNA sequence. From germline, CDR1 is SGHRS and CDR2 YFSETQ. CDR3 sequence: CASSSSPSIYGYTF.

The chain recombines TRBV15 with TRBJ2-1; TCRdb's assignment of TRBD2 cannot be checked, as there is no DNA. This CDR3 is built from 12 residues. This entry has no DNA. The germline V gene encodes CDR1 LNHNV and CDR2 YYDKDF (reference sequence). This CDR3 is CATSYGGEEQFF.

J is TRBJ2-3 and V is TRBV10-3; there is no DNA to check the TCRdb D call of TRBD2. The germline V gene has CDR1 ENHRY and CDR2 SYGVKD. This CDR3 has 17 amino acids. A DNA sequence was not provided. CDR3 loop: CAISGSGTSGPTDTQYF.